The 30 T cell receptor beta chains in this list originate from one sample, sequenced in a study of beta chain features in type 1 diabetes. Sequenced material consisted of expressed TCRB transcripts (all of the isolated RNA was reverse transcribed). The repertoire was sequenced with immunoSEQ multiplex PCR; TCRdb's copy has only in-frame clones and lacks some. Of hundreds of thousands of clones in the sample, about a sixth are singletons; the top ten hold approximately 0.087%. The source material was naive CD4+ T cells from blood. The receptors derive from a man between 18 and 35 years old in good health.

This clone has a handful of counts. The chain employs TRBV7-9 and TRBJ1-4; D gene ambiguous. V was shortened by 1 base and J by 4 bases, with 10 bases between the two germline ends. In germline, CDR1 is SEHNR, CDR2 FQNEAQ (reference sequence). The CDR3 has 15 residues. The CDR3 DNA follows: TGTGCCAGCAGCTTAGGGGCAGTTCGTAATGAAAAACTGTTTTTT. Protein product: CASSLGAVRNEKLFF.

This clone was counted a few times. This chain connects TRBV2 to TRBJ1-5; 12 bases align to TRBD1. Germline trimming cut 8 bases from V and 0 bases from J; bases unmatched to any gene: 14. CDR1 is SNHLY, CDR2 FYNNEI, per germline. This CDR3 has 19 residues. The CDR3 DNA is TGTGCCAGCTTAGGCATCCTCGGGACAGGGGGCTCTAGCAATCAGCCCCAGCATTTT. Translating it yields CASLGILGTGGSSNQPQHF.

The chain uses TRBV7-8 and TRBJ1-2; TRBD1 is a possible D gene (5 bases). The germline V gene encodes CDR1 SGHVS and CDR2 FQNEAQ. This CDR3 has 15 amino acids. The V gene lost 5 bases and the J gene lost 1 base, with 14 bases spanning the gap. The CDR3 DNA reads as TGTGCCAGCAGCAAAGGGACGGAGATTAACTATGGCTACACCTTC. The encoded protein is CASSKGTEINYGYTF.

This clone was found a few times. The chain joins TRBV9 to TRBJ2-7, with 9 bases matching TRBD2. Looked up from germline, CDR1 is SGDLS and CDR2 is YYNGEE. V trimming: 3 bases; J trimming: 3 bases; junction bases outside the gene matches: 7. The CDR3 spans 15 residues. CDR3 sequence (DNA): TGTGCCAGCAGCGCCTTAGCGGGAGTAGTCTACGAGCAGTACTTC. Amino acids: CASSALAGVVYEQYF.

This clone has a handful of counts. CDR3 protein: CASSIEARISSYNEQFF. The CDR3 DNA is TGCGCCAGCAGCATTGAGGCGAGAATCAGCTCCTACAATGAGCAGTTCTTC. The V and J genes are TRBV5-1 and TRBJ2-1; D is unclear. This CDR3 region has 17 residues. In germline, CDR1 is SGHRS, CDR2 YFSETQ. Trimming pared 4 bases from V and 0 bases from J, leaving 17 bases between.

The sample holds a few counts of this clone. The chain is built from TRBV27 and TRBJ2-1; 11 nucleotides line up with TRBD2. This CDR3 is built from 17 residues. Per germline, CDR1 MNHEY and CDR2 SMNVEV (reference sequence). J lost 10 bases, V lost 4 bases, and 15 bases had no gene match. The CDR3 here is CASSSLLSGRASGEQFF. The CDR3 bases are TGTGCCAGCAGTTCCCTCCTTAGCGGGAGGGCATCAGGGGAGCAGTTCTTC.

This clone was observed a few times. CDR3 sequence (DNA): TGTGCCAGCAGCTTCGGCGGGGGGGCCTATGATACGCAGTATTTT. It encodes CASSFGGGAYDTQYF. This chain uses TRBV5-4 with TRBJ2-3, with TRBD2 matching over 9 bases. The length of the CDR3 is 15 residues. V dropped 2 bases and J dropped 6; count of bases not matched to a gene: 7. CDR1 is SGHNT and CDR2 is YYREEE in the germline V gene (reference sequence).

This clone has more than one count but fewer than ten. The chain combines TRBV28 with TRBJ2-7, with D possibly matching TRBD2 (6 bases). Germline lookup yields CDR1 MDHEN and CDR2 SYDVKM. This CDR3 has 14 residues. V was cut by 10 bases and J by 2 bases, with 18 bases left in between. CDR3 sequence (DNA): TGTGCCACCTTCCCGCGGGACTGGACCTACGAGCAGTACTTC. Its translation: CATFPRDWTYEQYF.

The chain carries TRBV5-1 and TRBJ2-5; 7 positions agree with TRBD1. Losses at the gene ends were 4 bases for V and 1 base for J; bases not matched to a gene: 7. CDR1 and CDR2 (germline): SGHRS, YFSETQ. The CDR3 consists of 15 residues. The CDR3 is CASSTNTGAQETQYF. The CDR3 DNA is TGCGCCAGCAGCACCAACACAGGGGCCCAAGAGACCCAGTACTTC.

The V call is TRBV5-1, the J call TRBJ2-2; D unclear. Germline CDR1 reads SGHRS; CDR2 reads YFSETQ. This CDR3 is built from 15 residues. Trimming left V 0 bases short and J 3 bases short, with 9 bases between. CDR3 bases: TGCGCCAGCAGCTTGGAGGTCGGCTACACCGGGGAGCTGTTTTTT. Amino acid sequence: CASSLEVGYTGELFF.

In this sample, this clone turned up a few times. The rearrangement links TRBV5-4 to TRBJ2-7, with unresolved D. CDR1 is SGHNT, CDR2 YYREEE, per germline (reference sequence). CDR3 length equals 15 residues. V lost 3 bases, J lost 5 bases, and 18 bases lay in between. CDR3 in amino acids: CASSSEAYILHEQYF. The CDR3 nucleotides are TGTGCCAGCAGCTCCGAGGCTTACATCTTACACGAGCAGTACTTC.

This chain links TRBV19 with TRBJ2-7; 7 bases line up with TRBD1. V shed 10 bases and J 2 bases; nucleotides not matched to a gene: 11. The CDR3 runs to 14 residues. Germline CDR1 LNHDA, CDR2 SQIVND (reference sequence). CDR3 coding DNA: TGTGCCACAATGGACAGGCCTTCTACCTACGAGCAGTACTTC. The encoded protein is CATMDRPSTYEQYF.

The chain uses TRBV9 and TRBJ2-5; no clear D gene. The V gene's germline CDR1 is SGDLS and CDR2 YYNGEE. With 0 bases removed from V and 1 base from J, the gap between germline ends came to 7 bases. CDR3 size: 14 residues. This CDR3 is CASSVVHSQETQYF. In nucleotides, the CDR3 is TGTGCCAGCAGCGTAGTTCATAGCCAAGAGACCCAGTACTTC.

This clone was observed a handful of times. The chain links TRBV28 to TRBJ1-2; D remains ambiguous. Trimming stripped 3 bases from V and 5 bases from J, with 13 bases between. Germline V CDR1 and CDR2: MDHEN, SYDVKM. The CDR3 extends over 14 amino acids. CDR3 sequence reads: CASSLEGRRYGYTF. As DNA, the CDR3 is TGTGCCAGCAGTTTGGAAGGGAGGAGGTATGGCTACACCTTC.

This chain joins TRBV4-3 and TRBJ1-2; 10 nucleotides align to TRBD1. The V gene's germline CDR1 is LGHNA and CDR2 YSLEER. V lost 1 base to trimming and J lost 10 bases; unmatched junction nucleotides: 3. The length of the CDR3 is 13 residues. The CDR3 region has the DNA TGCGCCAGCAGCCAAGGGGACAGGGGATACTACACCTTC. This codes for CASSQGDRGYYTF.

This clone was found a few times. V and J are TRBV7-9 and TRBJ2-4; the D is unclear. The CDR3 totals 13 residues. Germline CDR1 SEHNR, CDR2 FQNEAQ (reference sequence). V shed 3 bases and J shed 5 bases, with 8 bases lying between them. CDR3 amino acids: CASSFGPQNIQYF. As DNA, the CDR3 is TGTGCCAGCAGCTTCGGACCCCAAAACATTCAGTACTTC.

There are a few counts of this clone. The chain employs TRBV5-8 and TRBJ2-3, with D unresolved. The CDR3 spans 15 residues. Germline V lookup: CDR1 SGHTS, CDR2 YDEGEE. Trimming pared 0 bases from V and 2 bases from J, leaving 10 bases between. The CDR3 reads CASSLGSGITDTQYF. CDR3 coding DNA: TGTGCCAGCAGCTTGGGTTCAGGAATCACAGATACGCAGTATTTT.

The V gene is TRBV4-1, the J gene TRBJ2-2; TRBD2 aligns across 10 bases. Germline CDR1 and CDR2: MGHRA and YSYEKL. The CDR3 contains 19 residues. The trim removed 2 bases at V and 6 bases at J, leaving 15 bases unmatched. CDR3 sequence (DNA): TGCGCCAGCAGCCAACCCAATAGCGGGAGGACCCGAGGGGCCGGGGAGCTGTTTTTT. It codes for CASSQPNSGRTRGAGELFF.

The rearrangement uses TRBV10-3 and TRBJ2-2; D is ambiguous. The CDR3 loop spans 14 amino acids. Germline CDR1 and CDR2: ENHRY and SYGVKD. The V end lost 8 bases, the J end lost 0 bases, and 10 bases lay between the germline ends. CDR3 protein: CAIRRQTNTGELFF. CDR3 in DNA: TGTGCCATCCGAAGGCAGACGAACACCGGGGAGCTGTTTTTT.

The V gene is TRBV18, the J gene TRBJ1-1; no definite D call. Trimming removed 5 bases at V and 6 bases at J, with 16 bases between. The CDR3 runs to 14 residues. CDR1 is KGHSH and CDR2 is LQKENI in the germline V gene. CDR3 DNA sequence: TGTGCCAGCTCAACGGGATTCCAAGGCGCTGAAGCTTTCTTT. Amino acid sequence: CASSTGFQGAEAFF.

The chain is built from TRBV29-1 and TRBJ1-2; D is undetermined. Trimming cost V 3 bases and J 1 base, with 9 bases left between them. CDR1 and CDR2 from the germline V gene are SQVTM and ANQGSEA. There are 13 residues in the CDR3. CDR3 residues: CSVDQQFNYGYTF. CDR3 nucleotide sequence: TGCAGCGTTGATCAGCAGTTTAACTATGGCTACACCTTC.

The rearrangement joins TRBV5-4 to TRBJ1-4; D gene ambiguous. Germline V gives CDR1 SGHNT, CDR2 YYREEE (reference sequence). The V and J ends lost 4 bases and 6 bases respectively, with 13 bases between them. The CDR3 has 14 amino acids. The CDR3 DNA reads as TGTGCCAGCAGCCTCCGAAGGGATCATGAAAAACTGTTTTTT. Translated: CASSLRRDHEKLFF.

This clone was seen only a few times. Written as DNA, the CDR3 is TGTGCCAGCAGTTTACAGGGGAAAGATTACGAGCAGTACTTC. Translation gives CASSLQGKDYEQYF. This chain connects TRBV27 to TRBJ2-7; D perhaps matches TRBD1 (6 bases). Germline-derived CDR1 and CDR2 are MNHEY and SMNVEV (reference sequence). V shed 2 bases and J shed 4 bases, with 12 bases lying between them. The CDR3 sequence is 14 residues long.

The chain carries TRBV28 and TRBJ1-1, with TRBD1 identical over 8 bases. The V gene end was trimmed by 5 bases and the J gene end by 1 base; junction bases not matched to a gene: 6. Germline V gives CDR1 MDHEN, CDR2 SYDVKM. The CDR3 is made up of 15 amino acids. The chain's CDR3 is CASSGLTGANTEAFF. The CDR3 DNA is TGTGCCAGCAGTGGACTGACAGGGGCGAACACTGAAGCTTTCTTT.

In its sample, this clone was seen a few times. The CDR3 nucleotides read TGCAGCGCGGACAAGTTTAGCGATGAGCAGTTCTTC. It yields the protein CSADKFSDEQFF. V is TRBV29-1 and J is TRBJ2-1; D might be TRBD1 or TRBD2, each matching 5 bases. This CDR3 region has 12 residues. With 7 bases removed from V and 8 bases from J, the gap between germline ends came to 15 bases. Germline V gives CDR1 SQVTM, CDR2 ANQGSEA.

This clone has more than one count but fewer than ten. The J gene is TRBJ1-1, the V gene TRBV18; D is unclear. V lost 6 bases to trimming and J lost 0 bases, with 11 bases between them. The CDR3 spans 14 residues. Germline loops: CDR1 KGHSH, CDR2 LQKENI. In DNA form, the CDR3 reads TGTGCCAGCTCCCTACAGCCTATGAACACTGAAGCTTTCTTT. Amino acid sequence: CASSLQPMNTEAFF.

This clone has more than one count but fewer than ten. The gene calls are TRBV28 and TRBJ2-7; D may correspond to TRBD1 or TRBD2 (6 bases each). V lost 8 bases, J lost 2 bases, and 16 bases lay in between. The CDR3 runs 14 residues. From germline, CDR1 is MDHEN and CDR2 SYDVKM. CDR3 DNA: TGTGCCAGCGGGACCTTCGGGGGCCCCTACGAGCAGTACTTC. This sequence encodes CASGTFGGPYEQYF.

The chain combines TRBV27 with TRBJ2-5; D is uncertain. The germline V and J ends were trimmed by 0 bases and 2 bases, with 7 bases remaining between them. The CDR3 covers 14 residues. Germline values: CDR1 MNHEY, CDR2 SMNVEV (reference sequence). The CDR3 coding sequence is TGTGCCAGCAGTTTATCCGTTACTCAAGAGACCCAGTACTTC. As protein: CASSLSVTQETQYF.

V is TRBV28 and J is TRBJ1-1; D might be TRBD1 (6 bases). V lost 5 bases and J lost 1, with 11 bases in between. The CDR3 spans 14 residues. Germline CDR1 and CDR2: MDHEN and SYDVKM. The CDR3 bases are TGTGCCAGCAGTCCCCCGGACAGGAACACTGAAGCTTTCTTT. Translated: CASSPPDRNTEAFF.

DNA of the CDR3: TGTGCCAGCACCCGGACAGGACAAGAGACCCAGTACTTC. It yields the protein CASTRTGQETQYF. The chain uses TRBV7-9 and TRBJ2-5; TRBD1 matches at 7 bases. J was trimmed by 2 bases and V by 7 bases; bases with no gene match: 4. Germline CDR1 is SEHNR and CDR2 is FQNEAQ (reference sequence). This CDR3 has 13 amino acids.